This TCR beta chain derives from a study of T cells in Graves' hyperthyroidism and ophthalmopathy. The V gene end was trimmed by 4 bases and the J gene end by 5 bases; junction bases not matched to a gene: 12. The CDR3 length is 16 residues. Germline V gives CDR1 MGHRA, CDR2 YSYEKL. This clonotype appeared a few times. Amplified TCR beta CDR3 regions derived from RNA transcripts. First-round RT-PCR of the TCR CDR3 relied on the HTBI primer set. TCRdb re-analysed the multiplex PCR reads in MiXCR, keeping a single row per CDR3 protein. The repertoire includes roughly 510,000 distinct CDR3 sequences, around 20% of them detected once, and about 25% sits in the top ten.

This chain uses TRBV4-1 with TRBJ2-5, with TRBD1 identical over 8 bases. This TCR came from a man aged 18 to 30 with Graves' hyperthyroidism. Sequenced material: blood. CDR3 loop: CASSLDRTGRAETQYF. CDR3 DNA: TGCGCCAGCAGCCTTGATCGGACAGGGAGAGCGGAGACCCAGTACTTC.